This T cell receptor beta chain is drawn from a study of identifying expanded T cells in peripheral blood. Here immunoSEQ multiplex PCR was the method, and the copy in TCRdb shows in-frame clones only, minus some. The sample carries approximately 75,000 clones, approximately 87% recorded once. Germline loops: CDR1 LNHNV, CDR2 YYDKDF (reference sequence). CDR3 length: 12 amino acids. V lost 1 base to trimming and J lost 8 bases, with 5 bases between them. The source of this sequence is a person aged 18 to 70 in good health. V and J are TRBV15 and TRBJ1-4; no clear D gene. The specimen was blood. In DNA, the CDR3 is TGTGCCACCAGCAGAGTAGACGAAAAACTGTTTTTT. Translating it yields CATSRVDEKLFF.